Presented here are 18 T cell receptor beta chains from one specimen sequenced in a study of T cell responses to AZD1222 COVID-19 vaccine listed by TCRdb under 2021. The label giving this sample's time point can be read as: baseline before first vaccination. The intended sense of this specimen's treatment or condition label: meningococcal conjugate vaccine given as trial control. Libraries came from the immunoSEQ multiplex PCR assay. The clones in this table, taken by TCRdb from immuneACCESS, are in-frame only. Not every clone is retained; where verified, under half of the shortfall comes from an unresolved V gene, and the cause of the rest is unknown. For this sample there are about 110,000 clones; approximately 86% appear just once. The ten top clones hold more than 10% of the sample. This specimen consisted of peripheral blood, obtained on day 0 of MenACWY control vaccination. These receptors were taken from an adult in good health.

Only one count was recorded for this clone. This rearrangement joins TRBV7-9 to TRBJ1-2; a possible D gene is TRBD1 (6 bases). The length of the CDR3 is 16 residues. Trimming pared 1 base from V and 4 bases from J, leaving 16 bases between. Germline V CDR1 and CDR2: SEHNR, FQNEAQ (reference sequence). CDR3 in amino acids: CASSLVWDTLPYGYTF. CDR3 bases: TGTGCCAGCAGCTTAGTCTGGGACACCCTCCCCTATGGCTACACCTTC.

The CDR3 DNA reads as TGTGCCAGTAGTCCCCGTGCTAATTGGGACCCGGTAAATTCACCCCTCCACTTT. Its protein is CASSPRANWDPVNSPLHF. This chain links TRBV19 with TRBJ1-6, with a weak D call TRBD1 (5 bases). Trimming left V 5 bases short and J 7 bases short, with 24 bases between. This CDR3 is 18 amino acids long. Germline V gene lookup returns CDR1 LNHDA and CDR2 SQIVND (reference sequence).

This sequence joins TRBV4-3 and TRBJ2-7; 8 nucleotides align to TRBD1. Trimming cost V 3 bases and J 2 bases; bases outside gene matches: 3. CDR3 length equals 14 residues. Germline CDR1 reads LGHNA; CDR2 reads YSLEER. The CDR3 sequence: CASSHGQGAYEQYF. Written as DNA, the CDR3 is TGCGCCAGCAGCCACGGACAGGGAGCCTACGAGCAGTACTTC.

A few counts support this clone. The DNA for the CDR3 is TGTGCCAGCAGCCAACCGGGACAAGAAGGGCAGTACTTC. It is translated as CASSQPGQEGQYF. The chain uses TRBV4-2 and TRBJ2-7, with a tentative D call TRBD1 (6 bases). The CDR3 is 13 amino acids. Germline-derived CDR1 and CDR2 are LGHNA and YNFKEQ. Trimming removed 2 bases at V and 9 bases at J, with 14 bases between.

The chain combines TRBV11-3 with TRBJ2-5; TRBD2 matches at 14 bases. After removal of 5 bases from V and 5 bases from J, the junction contained 13 bases not matched to a gene. The germline V gene encodes CDR1 SGHNT and CDR2 YENEEA. CDR3 length: 18 amino acids. CDR3 coding DNA: TGTGCCAGCAGCCCCGGGACTAGCGGGAGCCCTGGGGAGGAGACCCAGTACTTC. Translation gives CASSPGTSGSPGEETQYF.

The chain uses TRBV12-3 or TRBV12-4 and TRBJ1-2; 8 bases line up with TRBD1. V was pared by 5 bases and J by 4 bases, with 3 bases of the junction left unmatched. The CDR3 extends over 13 amino acids. The CDR3: CASSAGQGYGYTF. The CDR3 coding sequence is TGTGCCAGCAGTGCAGGACAGGGCTATGGCTACACCTTC.

V gene TRBV2 combines with J gene TRBJ1-6, with TRBD1 matching 8 bases. V trimming: 2 bases; J trimming: 8 bases; junction bases outside the gene matches: 5. The germline V gene has CDR1 SNHLY and CDR2 FYNNEI. CDR3 length: 15 amino acids. In DNA, the CDR3 is TGTGCCAGCAGTGAACGACAGGGGACGGATTCACCCCTCCACTTT. This translates into CASSERQGTDSPLHF.

The V gene is TRBV5-1, the J gene TRBJ1-5; tentative D call: TRBD1 (6 bases). V lost 0 bases and J 7 bases, leaving 17 bases between the germline ends. Germline V lookup: CDR1 SGHRS, CDR2 YFSETQ. This CDR3 has 16 amino acids. The CDR3 bases are TGCGCCAGCAGCTTGGACCCTGGGGGGCCGGGGCAGCCCCAGCATTTT. This encodes CASSLDPGGPGQPQHF.

This chain uses TRBV5-1 with TRBJ1-1; 9 positions match TRBD1. The CDR3 is made up of 13 amino acids. V shed 8 bases, J shed 8 bases, and the junction held 10 bases outside the gene matches. From germline, CDR1 is SGHRS and CDR2 YFSETQ. In DNA, the CDR3 is TGCGCCAGAGACCGGGACAGGGCTTTGGAAGCTTTCTTT. Protein product: CARDRDRALEAFF.

V is TRBV28 and J is TRBJ2-1; no reliable D call. CDR1 and CDR2 (germline): MDHEN, SYDVKM. CDR3 length: 13 residues. With 6 bases removed from V and 6 bases from J, the gap between germline ends came to 12 bases. CDR3 in amino acids: CASSKRPSNEQFF. In nucleotides, the CDR3 is TGTGCCAGCAGCAAGAGACCAAGCAATGAGCAGTTCTTC.

This rearrangement joins TRBV6-1 to TRBJ2-1; D remains ambiguous. CDR3 length equals 16 residues. V gave up 3 bases and J gave up 4 bases, with 16 bases separating them. The germline V gene encodes CDR1 MNHNS and CDR2 SASEGT. CDR3 region: CASSDSQFVSYNEQFF. As DNA, the CDR3 is TGTGCCAGCAGTGATTCCCAATTTGTCTCATACAATGAGCAGTTCTTC.

A single count supports this clone. Written as DNA, the CDR3 is TGTGCCAGCAGCTTCCCGACAGGGGGAGGCACAGATACGCAGTATTTT. Residues: CASSFPTGGGTDTQYF. This chain joins TRBV11-2 and TRBJ2-3; TRBD1 agrees at 9 bases. V shed 3 bases and J 1 base; nucleotides not matched to a gene: 5. The germline CDR1 and CDR2 sequences are SGHAT and FQNNGV. The CDR3 consists of 16 residues.

The chain has TRBV11-3 and TRBJ2-2; D unclear. Germline V gene data show CDR1 as SGHNT and CDR2 as YENEEA. Trimming removed 4 bases at V and 0 bases at J, with 15 bases between. This CDR3 comprises 17 residues. The DNA of the CDR3 is TGTGCCAGCAGCTCCCAATCGGACGGAGCGAACACCGGGGAGCTGTTTTTT. This gives the protein CASSSQSDGANTGELFF.

The gene calls are TRBV11-2 and TRBJ2-1; TRBD1 might be the D (6 bases). This CDR3 contains 17 residues. V lost 5 bases, J lost 7 bases, and 24 bases lay in between. Germline V gene lookup returns CDR1 SGHAT and CDR2 FQNNGV. CDR3 region: CASSRTGGRGSGNEQFF. DNA of the CDR3: TGTGCCAGCAGCCGAACCGGAGGCAGGGGCAGTGGGAATGAGCAGTTCTTC.

V usage is TRBV20-1 and J usage is TRBJ2-5, with D possibly TRBD2 on 5 matching bases. The V end lost 3 bases, the J end lost 2 bases, and 7 bases lay between the germline ends. From germline, CDR1 is DFQATT and CDR2 SNEGSKA (reference sequence). The CDR3 runs 12 residues. The CDR3 spells CSASSGQETQYF. The CDR3 bases are TGCAGTGCTAGTTCGGGGCAAGAGACCCAGTACTTC.

V and J are TRBV29-1 and TRBJ2-7; 9 bases are a match to TRBD1. Unmatched junction bases numbered 3, after V lost 6 bases and J lost 6 bases. This CDR3 spans 11 amino acids. CDR1 and CDR2 (germline): SQVTM, ANQGSEA. DNA of the CDR3: TGCAGCGTCGGACAGGGGCTCGAGCAGTACTTC. It translates to CSVGQGLEQYF.

The chain links TRBV30 to TRBJ1-1; 9 bases fit TRBD1. The V and J ends lost 2 bases and 2 bases, in that order; junction bases with no gene match: 3. Germline assignment: CDR1 GTSNPN and CDR2 SVGIG (reference sequence). The CDR3 has 14 amino acids. The DNA of the CDR3 is TGTGCCTGGAGTCGGGACAGGGAAAACACTGAAGCTTTCTTT. This sequence encodes CAWSRDRENTEAFF.

The chain joins TRBV11-2 to TRBJ2-7; 11 nucleotides match TRBD2. The junction had 0 bases not matched to a gene; V was cut back by 1 base and J by 1 base. CDR3 length: 15 amino acids. Germline V gene lookup returns CDR1 SGHAT and CDR2 FQNNGV. Here the CDR3 reads CASSLVAGGSYEQYF. CDR3 coding DNA: TGTGCCAGCAGCTTAGTAGCGGGAGGGTCCTACGAGCAGTACTTC. The full variable domain, with the rest looked up from reference TRBV11-2 and TRBJ2-7, is EAGVAQSPRYKIIEKRQSVAFWCNPISGHATLYWYQQILGQGPKLLIQFQNNGVVDDSQLPKDRFSAERLKGVDSTLKIQPAKLEDSAVYLCASSLVAGGSYEQYFGPGTRLTVT.